This is a list of T cell receptor beta chains from one sample in a study of T cells in Graves' hyperthyroidism and ophthalmopathy. Each CDR3 protein is one row after TCRdb ran MiXCR on the multiplex PCR reads. The top ten clones hold approximately 4% of a sample with around 350,000 distinct CDR3 sequences, 19% of them seen once. Sequencing was performed on blood. The receptors derive from a woman in her late teens or twenties with Graves' hyperthyroidism. The conserved cysteine and the conserved F or W are not part of the CDR3 here. Some rows mark clone size as missing; the rest say once, few, many or name a class of expanded clone.

V	size	J	CDR3
TRBV6-1	many	TRBJ2-7	ASSEGRLPSHYEQY
TRBV18	few	TRBJ2-2	ASSPPDGTGELF
TRBV19	many	TRBJ1-1	ASTLDGVGNTEAF
TRBV6-1	.	TRBJ2-7	ASSPFGTAYEQY
TRBV6-4	many	TRBJ2-4	ASSDRAKNIQY
TRBV30	many	TRBJ2-7	AWRDRGYEQY
TRBV12-3/TRBV12-4	many	TRBJ2-2	ASRPTPPGAGELF
TRBV20-1	many	TRBJ1-5	SAKAMEGHNQPQH
TRBV12-3/TRBV12-4	many	TRBJ1-1	ASGTAYMNTEAF
TRBV4-1	few	TRBJ1-4	ASSQVLGEKLF
TRBV25-1	many	TRBJ1-4	ASTNDRVGEKLF
TRBV7-8	few	TRBJ2-7	ASSSNLGGATLREQY
TRBV20-1	.	TRBJ2-7	SARRFRDSSYEQY
TRBV3-1	.	TRBJ2-5	ASSQGKAGGPQETQY
TRBV29-1	many	TRBJ2-7	SVAGTSSEQY
TRBV12-3/TRBV12-4	many	TRBJ1-3	ASIDSPSGNTIY
TRBV5-1	few	TRBJ1-1	ASSLEGAIHTEAF
TRBV15	many	TRBJ1-5	ATSRDTPPGMGSNQPQH